A single T cell receptor beta chain is shown here with its context. This entry belongs to a study of shared clonotypes between healthy human individuals. Study-wide background: Researchers assigned three CD4 naive, three CD4 memory, two CD8 naive and one CD8 memory plate to each donor.

Per sorted-subset replicate PCR, input was approximately 0.2 ug DNA, representing around 30,000 T cell genomes. As processed by the authors: Because ImmunoSEQ provided only junction sequences with no quality scores, the filtering differed. Assay used: immunoSEQ multiplex PCR; TCRdb lists only in-frame clones, some missing. V and J calls and clone size come straight from that table; D and trimming were deduced from the DNA. The repertoire has 1.6 million or so clones, roughly 95% of them found once; the top ten carry approximately 1.2%. Free of recent acute infections or vaccinations, the donors were healthy HIV-negative adults. This CDR3 spans 15 amino acids. The germline V gene encodes CDR1 SGDLS and CDR2 YYNGEE. V lost 4 bases to trimming and J lost 6 bases; unmatched junction nucleotides: 7.

The V gene is TRBV9, the J gene TRBJ2-3; 11 bases map to TRBD2. The TCR was taken from a man aged 30-40 years in good health. The source material was naive CD4+ T cells sorted from blood. Described subset: CD45RA+ positively selected. Here the CDR3 DNA reads TGTGCCAGCAGCACCCGACTAGCGGGGAGGGATACGCAGTATTTT. As protein: CASSTRLAGRDTQYF.